These T cell receptor beta chains were read from a single sample in a study of T cell repertoires in cytomegalovirus infection. One entry per CDR3 protein, called by TCRdb with MiXCR from the reads. The sample holds 830,000 or so distinct CDR3 sequences; around a third are singletons and the top ten take around 12%. Their cognate antigens are unknown. The source was cultured CD8+ T cells from PBMCs, collected from culture after CMV antigen stimulation. The receptors derive from a human donor in good health (CMV status not recorded). Some clones in this sample may be carry-over from other donors' samples. Each CDR3 is given with its conserved first and last residue. D genes are given only for firm matches. Some rows have no size entry. The others give once, few or many, or a class for an expanded clone.

d_call j_call v_call clone_size cdr3_nt cdr3_aa
TRBD1 TRBJ2-7 TRBV25-1 once TGTGCCAGCAGCGACTACCGTTTGGACAGGGAGAGCTCCTACGAGCAGTACTTC CASSDYRLDRESSYEQYF
TRBD1 TRBJ1-4 TRBV19 NA TGTGCCAGTAGTATATGGGGGACAGGGATCGACGAAAAACTGTTTTTT CASSIWGTGIDEKLFF
NA TRBJ2-1 TRBV2 NA TGTGTCAGCGCACCGGTGGGGGGACTTCCCTACAATGAGCAGTTCTTC CVSAPVGGLPYNEQFF
TRBD2 TRBJ2-7 TRBV6-1 few TGTGCCAGCAGTGAGAGGACTAGCAGCTACGAGCAGTACTTC CASSERTSSYEQYF
NA TRBJ1-2 TRBV7-2 many TGTGCCAGCAGCTCCGACGGGCCCAACTATGGCTACACCTTC CASSSDGPNYGYTF
NA TRBJ2-5 TRBV27 NA TGTGCCAGCAGTCTGTACAGAAGTCGGGAGACCCAGTACTTC CASSLYRSRETQYF
NA TRBJ1-1 TRBV7-6 NA TGTGCCAGCAGCTTAGCGCCCCCCCGGGAGGTGAACACTGAAGCTTTCTTT CASSLAPPREVNTEAFF
NA TRBJ2-3 TRBV27 few TGTGCCAGCAGTTCCCCAGGGGCCTGGGGCACAGATACGCAGTATTTT CASSSPGAWGTDTQYF
NA TRBJ2-7 TRBV12-3/TRBV12-4 few TGTGCCAGCAGTCTGGGGGCGGGAGATGGGTACTTC CASSLGAGDGYF
TRBD1 TRBJ2-1 TRBV5-1 NA TGCGCCAGCAGCTGGACAGGAACCCTTTCCTACAATGAGCAGTTCTTC CASSWTGTLSYNEQFF
NA TRBJ2-2 TRBV6-4 NA TGTGCCAGCACTCCACATCGGGAGAACGGGGAGCTGTTTTTT CASTPHRENGELFF
TRBD2 TRBJ2-1 TRBV7-9 NA TGTGCCAGCAGCTTGGTGACTAGCGGGGGGGTGGATGAGCAGTTCTTC CASSLVTSGGVDEQFF
TRBD2 TRBJ2-2 TRBV6-2/TRBV6-3 many TGTGCCAGCAGTCCCGTACTAGCGGGGGTGACCGGGGAGCTGTTTTTT CASSPVLAGVTGELFF
TRBD1 TRBJ2-1 TRBV11-3 once TGTGCCAGCAGCTTAGAAGGGGGAGGCGGACAGGGCCGGAATGAGCAGTTCTTC CASSLEGGGGQGRNEQFF
NA TRBJ2-5 TRBV12-3/TRBV12-4 few TGTGCCAGCAGGGAAGGGTCGGAGACCCAGTACTTC CASREGSETQYF
NA TRBJ2-1 TRBV5-5 NA TGTGCCAGCAGCTTGTCTACGGGACACGAGCAGTTCTTC CASSLSTGHEQFF
NA TRBJ1-1 TRBV4-2 NA TGTGCCAGCAGCCCGGATGTGCTACCCGGGAGTATGAACACTGAAGCTTTCTTT CASSPDVLPGSMNTEAFF
TRBD1 TRBJ1-2 TRBV12-3/TRBV12-4 NA TGTGCCAGCAGTTCCCACAGGGGCCGCGATGGCTACACCTTC CASSSHRGRDGYTF
TRBD1 TRBJ2-3 TRBV15 NA TGTGCCACCAGCATAAACAGGGGGGCGTTGGCAGATACGCAGTATTTT CATSINRGALADTQYF
TRBD1 TRBJ1-6 TRBV6-8 NA TGTGCCAGCAGGGACAGGTTTTCGGATTCACCCCTCCACTTT CASRDRFSDSPLHF
NA TRBJ2-1 TRBV5-5 NA TGTGCCAGCAGCTGGACGGGGGAACCCCAGGGTGAGCAGTTCTTC CASSWTGEPQGEQFF
TRBD1 TRBJ1-5 TRBV12-3/TRBV12-4 NA TGTGCCAGCAAGACAGGGGATCAGCCCCAGCATTTT CASKTGDQPQHF
TRBD2 TRBJ2-3 TRBV14 NA TGTGCCAGCAGCCAAGAGGACTTAGCGGGGGCCTACCTCACAGATACGCAGTATTTT CASSQEDLAGAYLTDTQYF
NA TRBJ2-2 TRBV27 many TGTGCCAGCAGCATTAACACCGGGGAGCTGTTTTTT CASSINTGELFF
NA TRBJ2-5 TRBV7-8 many TGTGCCAGCAGCCCCGCCAGGGAACAAGAGACCCAGTACTTC CASSPAREQETQYF
NA TRBJ2-3 TRBV12-3/TRBV12-4 few TGTGCCAGCAGTCTGAATCCTTCAGATACGCAGTATTTT CASSLNPSDTQYF
TRBD1 TRBJ2-1 TRBV4-1 NA TGCGCCAGCAGCCAATATTTACCGCCCCGGGACAGGGGAGGCAATGAGCAGTTCTTC CASSQYLPPRDRGGNEQFF
NA TRBJ2-2 TRBV7-9 NA TGTGCCAGCAGCTCGAATCATGGCAAATCACACCTTAACCCCACCGGGGAGCTGTTTTTT CASSSNHGKSHLNPTGELFF
TRBD1 TRBJ1-1 TRBV5-4 NA TGTGCCAGCAGCTCCTCCGCCGGGACAGGGAGGACTGAAGCTTTCTTT CASSSSAGTGRTEAFF
NA TRBJ2-7 TRBV5-4 NA TGTGCCAGCAGCTTGTCCGCGGCTCAAGTCGGTTACGAGCAGTACTTC CASSLSAAQVGYEQYF
TRBD2 TRBJ2-1 TRBV7-8 many TGTGCCAGCAGCTTATGGGTCGGGGGGGACTCCTCCTACAATGAGCAGTTCTTC CASSLWVGGDSSYNEQFF
NA TRBJ2-5 TRBV12-3/TRBV12-4 NA TGTGCCAGCAGTTTAGGCAGGGGGGCGGGTGAGACCCAGTACTTC CASSLGRGAGETQYF
NA TRBJ2-7 TRBV27 NA TGTGCCAGCAGCGGGCGGGGGCTTCTCTACGAGCAGTACTTC CASSGRGLLYEQYF
TRBD1 TRBJ2-7 TRBV10-3 NA TGTGCCATCAGGAAGGACAGGCCCCCCTACGAGCAGTACTTC CAIRKDRPPYEQYF
NA TRBJ2-1 TRBV5-1 few TGCGCCAGCAGCTGGGCAGGGGGGCAGGATGAGCAGTTCTTC CASSWAGGQDEQFF
NA TRBJ1-1 TRBV2 once TGTGCCAGCAGTGATTGGCTGGGCACTGAAGCTTTCTTT CASSDWLGTEAFF
NA TRBJ1-1 TRBV19 NA TGTGCCAGTAGTATAGGACGGGGATCGAACACTGAAGCTTTCTTT CASSIGRGSNTEAFF
NA TRBJ2-5 TRBV5-1 few TGCGCCAGCAGAATTAGAGAGTCCCAGTACTTC CASRIRESQYF
NA TRBJ2-2 TRBV9 NA TGTGCCAGCAGCGTAGCCGGGAACACCGGGGAGCTGTTTTTT CASSVAGNTGELFF
NA TRBJ2-5 TRBV6-5 NA TGTGCCAGCAGTTATCTTAGGGGAGAGACCCAGTACTTC CASSYLRGETQYF
NA TRBJ1-6 TRBV6-1 NA TGTGCCAGCAGGCACAGGGTAAGGGATCGAGATTCACCCCTCCACTTT CASRHRVRDRDSPLHF